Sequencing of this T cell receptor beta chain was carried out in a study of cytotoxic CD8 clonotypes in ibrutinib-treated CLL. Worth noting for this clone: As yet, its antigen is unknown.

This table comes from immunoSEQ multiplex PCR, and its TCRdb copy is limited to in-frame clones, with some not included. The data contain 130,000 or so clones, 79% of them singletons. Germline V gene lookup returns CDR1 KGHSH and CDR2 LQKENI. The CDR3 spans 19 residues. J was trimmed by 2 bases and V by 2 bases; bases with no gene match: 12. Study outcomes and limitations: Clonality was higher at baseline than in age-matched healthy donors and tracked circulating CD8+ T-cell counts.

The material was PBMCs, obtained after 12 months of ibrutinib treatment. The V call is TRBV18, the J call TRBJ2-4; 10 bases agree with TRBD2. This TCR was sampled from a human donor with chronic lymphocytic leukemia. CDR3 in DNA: TGTGCCAGCTCACCAAACCTCGGTCTAGCGGGAGTTCCCAAAAACATTCAGTACTTC. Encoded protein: CASSPNLGLAGVPKNIQYF.